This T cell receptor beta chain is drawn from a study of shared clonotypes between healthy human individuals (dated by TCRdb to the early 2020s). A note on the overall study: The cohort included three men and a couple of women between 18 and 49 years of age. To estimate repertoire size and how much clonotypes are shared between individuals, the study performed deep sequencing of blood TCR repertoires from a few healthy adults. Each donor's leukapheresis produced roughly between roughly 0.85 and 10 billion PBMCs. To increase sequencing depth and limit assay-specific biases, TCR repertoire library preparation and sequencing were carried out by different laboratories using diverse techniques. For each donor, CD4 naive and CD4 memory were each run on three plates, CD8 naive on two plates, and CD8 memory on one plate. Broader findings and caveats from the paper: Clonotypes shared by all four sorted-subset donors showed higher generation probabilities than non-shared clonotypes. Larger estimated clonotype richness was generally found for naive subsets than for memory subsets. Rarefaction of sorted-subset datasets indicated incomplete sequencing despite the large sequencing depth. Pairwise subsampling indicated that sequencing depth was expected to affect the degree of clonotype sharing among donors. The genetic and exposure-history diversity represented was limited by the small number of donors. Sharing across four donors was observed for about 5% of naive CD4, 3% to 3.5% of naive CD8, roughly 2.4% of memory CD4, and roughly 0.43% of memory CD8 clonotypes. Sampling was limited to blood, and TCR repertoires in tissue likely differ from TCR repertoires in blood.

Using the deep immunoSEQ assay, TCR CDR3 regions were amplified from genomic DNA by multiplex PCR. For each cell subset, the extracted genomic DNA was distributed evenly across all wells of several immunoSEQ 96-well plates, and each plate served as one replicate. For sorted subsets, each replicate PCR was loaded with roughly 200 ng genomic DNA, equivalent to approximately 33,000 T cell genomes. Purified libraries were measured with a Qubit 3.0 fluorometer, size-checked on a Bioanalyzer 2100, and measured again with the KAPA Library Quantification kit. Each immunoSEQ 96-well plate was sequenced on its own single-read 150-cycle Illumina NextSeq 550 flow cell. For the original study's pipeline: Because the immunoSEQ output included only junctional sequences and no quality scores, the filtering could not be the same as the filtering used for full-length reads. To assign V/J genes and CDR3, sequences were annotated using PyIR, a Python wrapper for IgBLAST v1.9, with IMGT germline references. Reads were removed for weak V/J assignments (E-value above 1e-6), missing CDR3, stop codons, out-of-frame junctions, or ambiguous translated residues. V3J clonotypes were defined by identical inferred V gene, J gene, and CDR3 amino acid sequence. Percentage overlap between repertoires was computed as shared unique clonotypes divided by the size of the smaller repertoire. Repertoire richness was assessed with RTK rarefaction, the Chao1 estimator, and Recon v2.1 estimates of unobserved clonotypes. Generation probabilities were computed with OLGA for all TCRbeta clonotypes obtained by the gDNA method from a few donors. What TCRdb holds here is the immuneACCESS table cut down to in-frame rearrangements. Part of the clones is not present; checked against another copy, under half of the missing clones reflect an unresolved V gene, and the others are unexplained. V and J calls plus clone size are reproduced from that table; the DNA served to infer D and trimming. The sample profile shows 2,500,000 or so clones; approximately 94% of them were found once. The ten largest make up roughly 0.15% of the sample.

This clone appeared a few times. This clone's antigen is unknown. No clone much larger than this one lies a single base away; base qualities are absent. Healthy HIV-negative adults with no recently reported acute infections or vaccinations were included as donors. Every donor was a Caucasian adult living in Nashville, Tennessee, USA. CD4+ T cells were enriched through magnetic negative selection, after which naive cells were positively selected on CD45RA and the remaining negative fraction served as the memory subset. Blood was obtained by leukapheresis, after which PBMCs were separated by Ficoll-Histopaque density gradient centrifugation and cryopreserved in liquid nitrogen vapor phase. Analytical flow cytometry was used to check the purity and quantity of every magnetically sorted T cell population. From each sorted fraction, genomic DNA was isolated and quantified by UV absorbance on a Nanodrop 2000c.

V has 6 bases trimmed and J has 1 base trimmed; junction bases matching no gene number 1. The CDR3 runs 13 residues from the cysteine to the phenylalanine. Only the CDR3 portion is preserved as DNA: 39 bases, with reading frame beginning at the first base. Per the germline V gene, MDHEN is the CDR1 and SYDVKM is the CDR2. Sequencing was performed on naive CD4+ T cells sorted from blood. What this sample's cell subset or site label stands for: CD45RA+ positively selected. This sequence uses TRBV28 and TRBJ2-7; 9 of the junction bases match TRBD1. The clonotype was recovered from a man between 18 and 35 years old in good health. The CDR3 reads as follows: CASRGTGSYEQYF. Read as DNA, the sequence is TGTGCCAGCAGGGGGACAGGGTCCTACGAGCAGTACTTC.